This entry is about one T cell receptor (beta chain). This clone has ten or more counts. Its antigen specificity is not known. Base qualities were left out, and no much larger clone turns up one base away. V and J are trimmed by 6 bases and 1 base, and the gene matches miss 8 bases of the junction. The germline V gene yields MNHEY for CDR1 and SVGAGI for CDR2. The CDR3 sequence holds 15 residues, the cysteine and phenylalanine included. The sequence is cut down to CDR3 DNA, 45 bases in frame from base 1. The data stem from a study of shared clonotypes between healthy human individuals (dated by TCRdb to the early 2020s). Turning to the overall study: The cohort comprised a couple of women and three men aged 18 to 49 years. For each donor, three plates each were used for CD4 naive and CD4 memory, two plates were used for CD8 naive, and one plate was used for CD8 memory. To estimate repertoire size and how much clonotypes are shared between individuals, the study performed deep sequencing of blood TCR repertoires from a few healthy adults. Each donor's leukapheresis produced roughly between about 0.9 and 9.5 billion PBMCs. To increase sequencing depth and limit assay-specific biases, different laboratories used diverse techniques to prepare libraries and sequence TCR repertoires. The full study reports these points: Sampling was restricted to blood, and TCR repertoires in tissues likely differ from the TCR repertoires found in blood. Compared with non-shared clonotypes, the clonotypes found in all four sorted-subset donors had higher generation probabilities. Estimated clonotype richness was generally larger for naive than for memory subsets. Rarefaction of sorted-subset datasets indicated incomplete sequencing despite the large sequencing depth. The small number of donors limited the genetic and exposure-history diversity represented. Sharing across a few donors was observed for 4.5% to 6.5% of naive CD4, over 3% of naive CD8, 2% to 2.5% of memory CD4, and roughly 0.43% of memory CD8 clonotypes. Based on pairwise subsampling, the degree of clonotype sharing among donors was expected to be affected by sequencing depth.

The donors were healthy, HIV-negative adults who had no recently reported acute infections or vaccinations. Every donor was a Caucasian adult residing in Nashville, Tennessee, USA. CD4+ T cells were enriched by magnetic negative selection; naive cells were then positively selected on CD45RA, and the negative fraction formed the memory subset. Blood was obtained by leukapheresis, after which PBMCs were separated by Ficoll-Histopaque density gradient centrifugation and cryopreserved in liquid nitrogen vapor phase. Analytical flow cytometry was used to check the purity and quantity of every magnetically sorted T cell population. Genomic DNA was isolated from each sorted fraction and quantified by UV absorbance on a Nanodrop 2000c. Using the deep immunoSEQ assay, multiplex PCR amplified TCR CDR3 regions from genomic DNA. For each cell subset, the extracted genomic DNA was distributed evenly across all wells of several immunoSEQ 96-well plates, and each plate served as one replicate. For sorted subsets, each replicate PCR was loaded with 200 to 250 ng genomic DNA, equivalent to 25,000 to 35,000 T cell genomes. The purified libraries were quantified using a Qubit 3.0 fluorometer, sized with a Bioanalyzer 2100, and then quantified again using the KAPA Library Quantification kit. Each immunoSEQ 96-well plate was sequenced on its own single-read 150-cycle Illumina NextSeq 550 flow cell. The study's processing was this. Because the immunoSEQ output included only junctional sequences and no quality scores, the filtering could not be the same as the filtering used for full-length reads. Sequences were annotated with PyIR, a Python wrapper for IgBLAST v1.9, using IMGT germline references to assign V/J genes and CDR3. Any read was removed if the V/J assignment was weak (E-value above 1e-6), the CDR3 was missing, or the read contained stop codons, out-of-frame junctions, or ambiguous translated residues. V3J clonotypes were defined by identical inferred V gene, J gene, and CDR3 amino acid sequence. To compute the percentage overlap between repertoires, the number of shared unique clonotypes was divided by the size of the smaller repertoire. RTK rarefaction, the Chao1 estimator, and Recon v2.1 estimates of unobserved clonotypes were used to assess repertoire richness. Generation probabilities were computed with OLGA for all TCRbeta clonotypes obtained by the gDNA method from several donors. TCRdb retrieved this table from immuneACCESS and kept in-frame rearrangements only. Not all clones are present; in checked studies, unresolved V genes account for under half, and no reason is known for the remainder. V and J calls and clone size are as listed in that table; D and trimming were resolved from the DNA. Here the sample has some 1 million clones; under 80% occur a single time. The top ten clonotypes cover 1.5% of the sample.

The sequence was collected from a man between 18 and 29 years old in good health. The sequence joins TRBV6-5 to TRBJ1-1; 7 junctional bases match TRBD1. Sample: memory CD4+ T cells sorted from blood. Reading the label with the study, this specimen's cell subset or site is: CD45RA-negative fraction. The CDR3 is CASRRQGVKNTEAFF. The bases read TGTGCCAGCAGACGACAGGGCGTGAAGAACACTGAAGCTTTCTTT.